This T cell receptor beta chain was obtained from a study of type 1 regulatory T cells. Study results and caveats: Tr1 cells had a more restricted TCR repertoire than non-Tr1 cells.

The CDR3 covers 16 residues. Germline V CDR1 and CDR2: SGHTA, FQGNSA. Each CDR3 protein is one row after TCRdb ran MiXCR on the reads. The table records 60,000 to 70,000 distinct CDR3 sequences, nearly 50% of them present only once. This clonotype was seen more than once but under ten times. Its antigen is as yet unknown. Germline and junction disagree at one end, which may indicate a read error. The sequenced material came from cultured non-Tr1 T cells, either the whole culture or a sorted T cell fraction (not recorded which). The chain employs TRBV7-2 and TRBJ1-4; tentative D call: TRBD1 (6 bases). This receptor was taken from a human donor in good health. Here the CDR3 DNA reads TGTGCCAGCAGCCTAGCTACAGGAGGGGGGAATGAAAAACTGTTTTTT. Translation: CASSLATGGGNEKLFF.